These 15 T cell receptor beta chains originate from one sample sequenced in a study of blood T cell repertoires in COVID-19. Clones were read by immunoSEQ multiplex PCR, and TCRdb kept only the in-frame ones, dropping some. There are 150,000 or so clones in the sample; under 90% occur only once, and approximately 0.5% lies in the top ten. The sample comprised peripheral blood. Receptors originate from a man in his sixties with acute or convalescent COVID-19.

V gene TRBV6-2 or TRBV6-3 combines with J gene TRBJ2-1; 10 nucleotides line up with TRBD2. With V trimmed by 5 bases and J by 0 bases, 13 bases remained unmatched. The CDR3 is 19 amino acids. Germline CDR1 is MNHEY and CDR2 is SVGEGT. The CDR3 DNA is TGTGCCAGCAGTCCCGCGAGGGCCAGCGGGGGGGCCTCCTACAATGAGCAGTTCTTC. Amino acids: CASSPARASGGASYNEQFF.

This clone was counted between two and nine times. The rearrangement uses TRBV10-3 and TRBJ2-5; 9 positions agree with TRBD2. The CDR3 is made up of 14 amino acids. Losses at the gene ends were 8 bases for V and 5 bases for J; bases not matched to a gene: 9. Germline loops: CDR1 ENHRY, CDR2 SYGVKD. Here the CDR3 DNA reads TGTGCCATCGCCCCAGCGGGGGGAAGGGAGACCCAGTACTTC. Translation gives CAIAPAGGRETQYF.

The chain employs TRBV12-3 or TRBV12-4 and TRBJ2-1; 7 nucleotides line up with TRBD2. The CDR3 covers 13 residues. V lost 2 bases, J lost 9 bases, and 4 bases stayed unmatched. The DNA for the CDR3 is TGTGCCAGCAGTTTATCTAGCGGTCCTGAGCAGTTCTTC. Amino acids: CASSLSSGPEQFF.

V usage is TRBV27 and J usage is TRBJ2-3; possibly TRBD2 for D (6 bases). Germline CDR1 is MNHEY and CDR2 is SMNVEV (reference sequence). Trimming pared 0 bases from V and 3 bases from J, leaving 13 bases between. The CDR3 loop spans 16 amino acids. This CDR3 is CASSLSSGQPTDTQYF. The CDR3 coding sequence is TGTGCCAGCAGTTTATCGAGCGGGCAACCTACAGATACGCAGTATTTT.

The chain combines TRBV18 with TRBJ2-1; perhaps TRBD2 as D (7 bases). CDR1 and CDR2 (germline): KGHSH, LQKENI. This CDR3 is 19 amino acids long. Between the trimmed V and J ends, which lost 0 bases and 2 bases, there was a span of 20 bases. The CDR3 DNA is TGTGCCAGCTCACCACCTCGGGGGGCGCCTATGGTGCCCTACAATGAGCAGTTCTTC. Translation gives CASSPPRGAPMVPYNEQFF.

This chain links TRBV9 with TRBJ2-7; 8 bases agree with TRBD1. V was pared by 0 bases and J by 2 bases, with 4 bases of the junction left unmatched. The germline CDR1 and CDR2 sequences are SGDLS and YYNGEE. The CDR3 has 15 residues. The CDR3 loop reads CASSVDAGGTYEQYF. The CDR3 DNA is TGTGCCAGCAGCGTAGATGCAGGGGGCACCTACGAGCAGTACTTC.

V is TRBV9 and J is TRBJ2-5; 9 bases line up with TRBD2. The V and J ends lost 0 bases and 5 bases, in that order; junction bases with no gene match: 8. From germline, CDR1 is SGDLS and CDR2 YYNGEE. This CDR3 has 16 amino acids. The CDR3 coding sequence is TGTGCCAGCAGCGTAGAACCTAGCGGGGCCAGGGAGACCCAGTACTTC. This codes for CASSVEPSGARETQYF. Filled out from reference TRBV9 and TRBJ2-5, the complete variable domain reads DSGVTQTPKHLITATGQRVTLRCSPRSGDLSVYWYQQSLDQGLQFLIQYYNGEERAKGNILERFSAQQFPDLHSELNLSSLELGDSALYFCASSVEPSGARETQYFGPGTRLLVL.

The chain links TRBV7-3 to TRBJ1-1, with 8 bases identical to TRBD1. From germline, CDR1 is SGHTA and CDR2 FQGTGA. The CDR3 has 14 residues. V was clipped by 5 bases and J by 7 bases; unmatched bases: 9. CDR3 DNA: TGTGCCAGCAGCCCGACAGGGGAGACCGGTGAAGCTTTCTTT. Translation gives CASSPTGETGEAFF.

The rearrangement links TRBV7-6 to TRBJ2-7; no clear D. Trimming left V 5 bases short and J 5 bases short, with 25 bases between. The CDR3 length is 17 residues. Germline V gene sequence: CDR1 SGHVS, CDR2 FNYEAQ. DNA for the CDR3: TGTGCCAGCAGCCCCGGGTCGCTCCGGTCTTATCGCAACGAGCAGTACTTC. Protein sequence: CASSPGSLRSYRNEQYF.

The V and J genes are TRBV10-3 and TRBJ1-2, with 12 bases fitting TRBD1. After removal of 8 bases from V and 3 bases from J, the junction contained 4 bases not matched to a gene. This CDR3 is 14 amino acids long. The germline V gene encodes CDR1 ENHRY and CDR2 SYGVKD. CDR3 sequence: CAISGTGGYYGYTF. In DNA, the CDR3 is TGTGCCATCTCAGGGACAGGGGGCTACTATGGCTACACCTTC.

V and J are TRBV5-1 and TRBJ2-2, with D perhaps matching TRBD1 (6 bases). V was pared by 0 bases and J by 7 bases, with 10 bases between. CDR3 length: 14 amino acids. The germline gives CDR1 SGHRS, CDR2 YFSETQ. CDR3 sequence reads: CASSLDRVGGELFF. In nucleotides, the CDR3 is TGCGCCAGCAGCTTGGACAGGGTCGGCGGGGAGCTGTTTTTT.

The genes are TRBV19 and TRBJ2-3, with 11 bases identical to TRBD2. The V gene's germline CDR1 is LNHDA and CDR2 SQIVND (reference sequence). V was pared by 7 bases and J by 2 bases, with 5 bases of the junction left unmatched. CDR3 size: 15 residues. The CDR3 DNA reads as TGTGCCAGTAACCGACTAGCGGGGAACACAGATACGCAGTATTTT. As protein: CASNRLAGNTDTQYF.

This chain uses TRBV24-1 with TRBJ2-1; TRBD1 matches 11 bases. V was clipped by 5 bases and J by 9 bases; unmatched bases: 8. This CDR3 contains 15 residues. Per germline, CDR1 KGHDR and CDR2 SFDVKD. The CDR3 is CATSVLGTGGVEQFF. In DNA, the CDR3 is TGTGCCACCAGTGTTTTAGGGACAGGGGGTGTTGAGCAGTTCTTC.

This clone was found once. The chain couples TRBV6-6 to TRBJ1-3; weak D call: TRBD1 (5 bases). The CDR3 is 15 amino acids. Trimming left V 4 bases short and J 0 bases short, with 10 bases between. The germline gives CDR1 MNHNY, CDR2 SVGAGI (reference sequence). CDR3 sequence reads: CASSWGSRSGNTIYF. The CDR3 region has the DNA TGTGCCAGCAGTTGGGGCAGCCGCTCTGGAAACACCATATATTTT.

This chain uses TRBV27 with TRBJ2-7, with 12 nucleotides matching TRBD2. Germline V gene sequence: CDR1 MNHEY, CDR2 SMNVEV (reference sequence). V shed 6 bases and J 5 bases; nucleotides not matched to a gene: 8. CDR3 length: 15 amino acids. This chain's CDR3 is CASRGLAGAADEQYF. For the CDR3, the DNA is TGTGCCAGCAGGGGACTAGCGGGTGCGGCGGACGAGCAGTACTTC.